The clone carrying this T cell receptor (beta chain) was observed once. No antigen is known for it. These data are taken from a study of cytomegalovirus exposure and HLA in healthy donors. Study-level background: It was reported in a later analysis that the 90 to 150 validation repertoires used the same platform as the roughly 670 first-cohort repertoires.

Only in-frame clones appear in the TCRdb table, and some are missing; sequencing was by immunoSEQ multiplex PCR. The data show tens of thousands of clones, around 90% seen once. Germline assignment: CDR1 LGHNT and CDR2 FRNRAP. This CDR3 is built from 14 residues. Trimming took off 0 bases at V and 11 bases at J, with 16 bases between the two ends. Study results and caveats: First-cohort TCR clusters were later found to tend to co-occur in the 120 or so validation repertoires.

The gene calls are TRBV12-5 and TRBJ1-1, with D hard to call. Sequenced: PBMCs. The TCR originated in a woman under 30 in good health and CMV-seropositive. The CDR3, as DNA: TGTGCTAGTGGTTTGGTAATTGAGTGGGCTGGGGCTTTCTTT. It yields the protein CASGLVIEWAGAFF.